This T cell receptor (beta chain) was recorded in a study of type 1 regulatory T cells. Background on the study: This in vitro CD4 product, T-allo10, is enriched for Tr1 cells and alloantigen-specific.

TCRdb ran MiXCR on the reads and lists one entry per CDR3 protein. Of 60,000 to 70,000 distinct CDR3 sequences in the sample, more than 45% are singletons; the top ten hold more than 2%. Many counts were recorded for this clonotype. Its specificity is not known. Looked up from germline, CDR1 is LGHNA and CDR2 is YNFKEQ. The CDR3 sequence is 14 residues long. The V gene lost 3 bases and the J gene lost 8 bases, with 13 bases spanning the gap. Findings of the study overall: Type 1 regulatory T cells had a more restricted TCR repertoire than non-type 1 regulatory T cells.

The V and J genes are TRBV4-2 and TRBJ2-2; D is perhaps TRBD2 (6 bases). This TCR derives from a human donor in good health. Input material: cultured non-Tr1 T cells, either the whole culture or a sorted T cell fraction (not recorded which). In DNA form, the CDR3 reads TGTGCCAGCAGCCATGTGGCAGGGACTGGGGAGCTGTTTTTT. This translates into CASSHVAGTGELFF.